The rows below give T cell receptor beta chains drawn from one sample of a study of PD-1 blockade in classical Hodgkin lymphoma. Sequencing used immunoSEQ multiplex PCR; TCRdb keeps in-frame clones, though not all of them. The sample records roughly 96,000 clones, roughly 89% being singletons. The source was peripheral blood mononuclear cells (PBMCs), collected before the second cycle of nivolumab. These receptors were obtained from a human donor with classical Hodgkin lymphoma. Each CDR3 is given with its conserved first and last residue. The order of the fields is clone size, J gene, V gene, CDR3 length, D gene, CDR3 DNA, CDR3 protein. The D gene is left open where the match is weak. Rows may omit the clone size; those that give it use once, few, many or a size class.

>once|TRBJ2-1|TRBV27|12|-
TGTGCCAGCAGTAACTCGGGCTTTGAGCAGTTCTTC
CASSNSGFEQFF
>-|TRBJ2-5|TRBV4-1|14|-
TGCGCCAGCAGCCTAACTAGTGTCCAAGAGACCCAGTACTTC
CASSLTSVQETQYF
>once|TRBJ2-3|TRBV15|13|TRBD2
TGTGCCGCTAAAGCGGGAGGAACAGATACGCAGTATTTT
CAAKAGGTDTQYF
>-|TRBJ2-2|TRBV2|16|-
TGTGCCAGCAGTGATCCTAGCGCTTTTGGCACCGGGGAGCTGTTTTTT
CASSDPSAFGTGELFF
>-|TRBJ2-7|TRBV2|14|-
TGTGCCAGCAGCACGTGGACGACGGACTACGAGCAGTACTTC
CASSTWTTDYEQYF
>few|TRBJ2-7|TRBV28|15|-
TGTGCCAGCAGTTTAGATCACAGTCACTCCTACGAGCAGTACTTC
CASSLDHSHSYEQYF
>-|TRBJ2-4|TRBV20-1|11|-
TGCAGTGCTAGTAAGGGGAGCATTCAGTACTTC
CSASKGSIQYF
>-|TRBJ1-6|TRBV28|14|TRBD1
TGTGCCAGCACGGGGCAGGGGGCAAATTCACCCCTCCACTTT
CASTGQGANSPLHF
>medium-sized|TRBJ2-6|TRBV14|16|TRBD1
TGTGCCAGCAGCCAAGTCAGGGGGCTCGGGGCCAACGTCCTGACTTTC
CASSQVRGLGANVLTF
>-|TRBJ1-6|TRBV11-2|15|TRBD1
TGTGCCAGCAGCACCGACAGGGGGCAGAATTCACCCCTCCACTTT
CASSTDRGQNSPLHF
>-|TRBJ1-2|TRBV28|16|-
TGTGCCAGCAGTTCAGCCGGGACACCTGGGAACTATGGCTACACCTTC
CASSSAGTPGNYGYTF
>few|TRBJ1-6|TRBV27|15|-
TGTGCCAGCAGTCTTGGAACAGGCCGGAATTCACCCCTCCACTTT
CASSLGTGRNSPLHF
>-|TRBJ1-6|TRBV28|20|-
TGTGCCAGCAAAGAAGTAGGGGGGAGGTTAGCAGGTACCTATAATTCACCCCTCCACTTT
CASKEVGGRLAGTYNSPLHF
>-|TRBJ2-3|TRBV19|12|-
TGTGCCAGTAGTAAAGGGGAAGATACGCAGTATTTT
CASSKGEDTQYF
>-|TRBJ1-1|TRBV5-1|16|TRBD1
TGCGCCAGCAGCTTGGCCGGAGGGGGCGGGTACACTGAAGCTTTCTTT
CASSLAGGGGYTEAFF
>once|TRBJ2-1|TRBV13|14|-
TGTGCCAGCAGCTTAGGCGAGCGGTACAATGAGCAGTTCTTC
CASSLGERYNEQFF
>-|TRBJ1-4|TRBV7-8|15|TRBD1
TGTGCCAGCAGCAACGCAGGGGGCACTAATGAAAAACTGTTTTTT
CASSNAGGTNEKLFF
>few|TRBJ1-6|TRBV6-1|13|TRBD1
TGTGCCACCGACAGGGACCAATATTCACCCCTCCACTTT
CATDRDQYSPLHF